A single sample gave rise to the 27 T cell receptor beta chains below, sequenced in a study of T cell responses to AZD1222 COVID-19 vaccine. Profiled with immunoSEQ multiplex PCR; TCRdb holds only in-frame clones, not every one. This sample has around 170,000 clones, with under 95% found just once. The specimen comprised peripheral blood, sampled on day 0 of AZD1222 vaccination. These receptors all stem from an adult in good health.

This clone is a singleton in its sample. The J gene is TRBJ1-1, the V gene TRBV5-8, with D maybe TRBD1 (5 bases). Trimming took 0 bases from V and 2 from J, leaving 11 bases between them. CDR1 is SGHTS, CDR2 YDEGEE, per germline. This CDR3 contains 15 residues. CDR3 DNA sequence: TGTGCCAGCAGCTTGGATGCAGGGAGAAACACTGAAGCTTTCTTT. Its translation is CASSLDAGRNTEAFF.

The chain links TRBV3-1 (or the pseudogene TRBV3-2) to TRBJ2-3; weak D call: TRBD1 (6 bases). The ends were cut back, 4 bases at V and 8 bases at J, with 37 bases in the middle. This CDR3 spans 21 amino acids. Germline CDR1 and CDR2: LGHDT and YNNKEL (reference sequence). The CDR3 nucleotides read TGTGCCAGCAGCCCAGACAGGTACCTATTAGGATCCCGGGTTTTGATCGTTACGCAGTATTTT. The encoded protein is CASSPDRYLLGSRVLIVTQYF.

The sample holds a few counts of this clone. The chain uses TRBV13 and TRBJ2-1, with a possible D match to TRBD2 (7 bases). This CDR3 spans 17 amino acids. Trimming cost V 0 bases and J 0 bases, with 12 bases left between them. CDR1 is PRHDT, CDR2 FYEKMQ, per germline (reference sequence). CDR3: CASSLGGGPSSYNEQFF. The DNA of the CDR3 is TGTGCCAGCAGCTTAGGGGGGGGGCCTAGCTCCTACAATGAGCAGTTCTTC. Using reference TRBV13 and TRBJ2-1 for the parts outside the CDR3, the full variable domain is AAGVIQSPRHLIKEKRETATLKCYPIPRHDTVYWYQQGPGQDPQFLISFYEKMQSDKGSIPDRFSAQQFSDYHSELNMSSLELGDSALYFCASSLGGGPSSYNEQFFGPGTRLTVL.

The V and J genes are TRBV7-2 and TRBJ2-7; D ambiguous. CDR1 is SGHTA and CDR2 is FQGNSA in the germline V gene. V was pared by 3 bases and J by 0 bases, with 9 bases between. The CDR3 contains 14 residues. The CDR3 reads CASSFGPVSYEQYF. The CDR3 bases are TGTGCCAGCAGCTTTGGCCCAGTCTCCTACGAGCAGTACTTC.

There are a few counts of this clone. The genes are TRBV19 and TRBJ1-4; the match to TRBD1 covers 8 bases. V was pared by 4 bases and J by 7 bases, with 5 bases of the junction left unmatched. Germline V lookup: CDR1 LNHDA, CDR2 SQIVND (reference sequence). The CDR3 extends over 14 amino acids. The CDR3 reads CASSTGQVREKLFF. The CDR3 nucleotides are TGTGCCAGTAGTACGGGACAGGTCCGTGAAAAACTGTTTTTT. The full variable domain, completed using reference TRBV19 and TRBJ1-4, is DGGITQSPKYLFRKEGQNVTLSCEQNLNHDAMYWYRQDPGQGLRLIYYSQIVNDFQKGDIAEGYSVSREKKESFPLTVTSAQKNPTAFYLCASSTGQVREKLFFGSGTQLSVL.

The V call is TRBV7-2, the J call TRBJ1-1, with D perhaps matching TRBD1 (5 bases). Germline CDR1 and CDR2: SGHTA and FQGNSA. The CDR3 extends over 15 amino acids. Trimming removed 7 bases at V and 4 bases at J, with 19 bases between. As DNA, the CDR3 is TGTGCCAGCACCAGAGACGGGACGATTTCCACTGAAGCTTTCTTT. Protein product: CASTRDGTISTEAFF.

V is TRBV28 and J is TRBJ1-1; weak D call: TRBD1 (6 bases). CDR1 and CDR2 from the germline V gene are MDHEN and SYDVKM. V was clipped by 5 bases and J by 4 bases, with 14 bases between them. CDR3 length: 14 residues. The CDR3 nucleotides read TGTGCCAGCAGTCCGCCGGGCAGGGGCACTGAAGCTTTCTTT. Translation gives CASSPPGRGTEAFF.

J is TRBJ2-7 and V is TRBV5-1; TRBD2 aligns across 11 bases. V lost 6 bases, J lost 3 bases, and 5 bases stayed unmatched. The CDR3 consists of 14 residues. Per germline, CDR1 SGHRS and CDR2 YFSETQ. The CDR3 loop reads CASKGTSGSYEQYF. The CDR3 region has the DNA TGCGCCAGCAAAGGGACTAGCGGAAGCTACGAGCAGTACTTC.

The CDR3 here is CASTPSRDRDYEQYF. The CDR3 DNA follows: TGTGCCAGCACCCCTTCCCGGGACAGGGACTACGAGCAGTACTTC. The chain links TRBV7-9 to TRBJ2-7; TRBD1 matches at 9 bases. In germline, CDR1 is SEHNR, CDR2 FQNEAQ (reference sequence). The CDR3 is made up of 15 amino acids. After removal of 7 bases from V and 3 bases from J, the junction contained 10 bases not matched to a gene.

On this clone: A read error may produce the germline difference seen at one junction end. CDR3 sequence: CVSSLTENTEAFF. Here the CDR3 DNA reads TGTGTCAGCAGCCTGACAGAGAACACTGAAGCTTTCTTT. The rearrangement joins TRBV12-3 or TRBV12-4 to TRBJ1-1, with a possible D match to TRBD1 (5 bases). This CDR3 has 13 residues.

This chain joins TRBV5-4 and TRBJ2-5; tentative D call: TRBD1 (7 bases). The CDR3 has 16 residues. Germline-derived CDR1 and CDR2 are SGHNT and YYREEE (reference sequence). V was cut by 5 bases and J by 4 bases, with 21 bases left in between. The CDR3 region is CASSRSEGARRETQYF. CDR3 sequence (DNA): TGTGCCAGCAGTCGCTCGGAGGGGGCGAGGAGAGAGACCCAGTACTTC.

The rearrangement uses TRBV2 and TRBJ1-5; no reliable D call. The CDR3 has 13 residues. Looked up from germline, CDR1 is SNHLY and CDR2 is FYNNEI. V was cut by 4 bases and J by 4 bases, with 8 bases left in between. The CDR3 loop is CASSGWENQPQHF. In DNA form, the CDR3 reads TGTGCCAGCAGTGGTTGGGAGAATCAGCCCCAGCATTTT.

The J gene is TRBJ2-2, the V gene TRBV6-4; 8 positions match TRBD1. Germline V gene data show CDR1 as MRHNA and CDR2 as SNTAGT. The CDR3 has 16 amino acids. The ends lost 6 bases at V and 1 base at J; junction bases unmatched: 7. CDR3: CASRPTGTGNTGELFF. Written as DNA, the CDR3 is TGTGCCAGCAGACCGACCGGGACAGGGAACACCGGGGAGCTGTTTTTT.

This chain connects TRBV27 to TRBJ1-2; TRBD1 matches at 10 bases. Germline trimming cut 4 bases from V and 8 bases from J; bases unmatched to any gene: 7. Germline CDR1 is MNHEY and CDR2 is SMNVEV (reference sequence). The CDR3 covers 14 residues. CDR3 sequence: CASSSGTGASGYTF. CDR3 nucleotides: TGTGCCAGCAGTTCCGGGACAGGGGCCTCAGGCTACACCTTC.

This clone was found once. The chain joins TRBV6-5 to TRBJ2-7, with D perhaps matching TRBD1 (5 bases). V was shortened by 0 bases and J by 4 bases, with 13 bases between the two germline ends. The CDR3 is made up of 15 amino acids. Germline CDR1 MNHEY, CDR2 SVGAGI. The DNA for the CDR3 is TGTGCCAGCAGTTACTCGGGTCAGGGTTGGTACGAGCAGTACTTC. Its protein product is CASSYSGQGWYEQYF.

The rearrangement links TRBV5-6 to TRBJ1-1; TRBD1 matches at 7 bases. Germline lookup yields CDR1 SGHDT and CDR2 YYEEEE. V trimming: 4 bases; J trimming: 9 bases; junction bases outside the gene matches: 9. The CDR3 is 13 residues long. DNA of the CDR3: TGTGCCAGCAGCCAGGCCGGACAGGAAAAAGCTTTCTTT. Translation: CASSQAGQEKAFF. Looking up the rest from reference TRBV5-6 and TRBJ1-1 gives the full variable domain: DAGVTQSPTHLIKTRGQQVTLRCSPKSGHDTVSWYQQALGQGPQFIFQYYEEEERQRGNFPDRFSGHQFPNYSSELNVNALLLGDSALYLCASSQAGQEKAFFGQGTRLTVV.

The CDR3 sequence is CASSVGTGPSPGNTEAFF. Written as DNA, the CDR3 is TGTGCCAGCAGCGTAGGGACAGGCCCTAGTCCGGGGAACACTGAAGCTTTCTTT. V gene TRBV9 combines with J gene TRBJ1-1, with 7 nucleotides matching TRBD1. This CDR3 has 18 residues. The germline V gene has CDR1 SGDLS and CDR2 YYNGEE. After removal of 0 bases from V and 1 base from J, the junction contained 12 bases not matched to a gene.

The chain couples TRBV13 to TRBJ2-1; unclear D gene. V lost 5 bases and J lost 6, with 20 bases in between. Per germline, CDR1 PRHDT and CDR2 FYEKMQ (reference sequence). This CDR3 spans 16 amino acids. DNA for the CDR3: TGTGCCAGCAGCCACACGCTGGGTTCCCCGATCAATGAGCAGTTCTTC. This encodes CASSHTLGSPINEQFF.

This clone was counted once. V and J are TRBV27 and TRBJ2-7; 7 positions agree with TRBD2. The CDR3 runs 15 residues. Germline V gene data show CDR1 as MNHEY and CDR2 as SMNVEV (reference sequence). Trimming at V came to 7 bases and at J to 3 bases, leaving 12 bases not matched to a gene. The CDR3 here is CASTKYGEGNYEQYF. The CDR3 region has the DNA TGTGCCAGCACCAAATATGGGGAGGGAAACTACGAGCAGTACTTC.

The rearrangement joins TRBV5-1 to TRBJ1-1; 12 nucleotides line up with TRBD1. J lost 4 bases, V lost 0 bases, and 1 base had no gene match. Germline values: CDR1 SGHRS, CDR2 YFSETQ. The CDR3 contains 15 residues. CDR3 protein: CASSLVGQGATEAFF. DNA of the CDR3: TGCGCCAGCAGCTTGGTGGGACAGGGGGCCACTGAAGCTTTCTTT.

The chain joins TRBV4-2 to TRBJ1-4, with TRBD1 identical over 11 bases. Trimming removed 4 bases from V and 8 bases from J; junction bases left unmatched: 9. CDR1 LGHNA and CDR2 YNFKEQ come from the germline V gene. This CDR3 spans 16 amino acids. The CDR3: CASSPQGDRGKEKLFF. In DNA form, the CDR3 reads TGTGCCAGCAGCCCCCAGGGGGACAGGGGGAAGGAAAAACTGTTTTTT.

The chain couples TRBV7-2 to TRBJ2-7, with 8 bases fitting TRBD2. V shed 7 bases and J 9 bases; nucleotides not matched to a gene: 8. The CDR3 has 12 amino acids. In germline, CDR1 is SGHTA, CDR2 FQGNSA. CDR3 sequence (DNA): TGTGCCAGCAATGCGGGGGGACGCGGGCAGTACTTC. It translates to CASNAGGRGQYF.

V and J are TRBV13 and TRBJ1-1; 7 nucleotides agree with TRBD1. The CDR3 runs 13 residues. Germline V gene lookup returns CDR1 PRHDT and CDR2 FYEKMQ (reference sequence). J gave up 6 bases and V 4 bases, and 5 bases lay outside the gene matches. DNA of the CDR3: TGTGCCAGCAGCTCCAACGGACAGGCTGAAGCTTTCTTT. This translates into CASSSNGQAEAFF.

The gene calls are TRBV7-2 and TRBJ1-6; D is perhaps TRBD1 (6 bases). V dropped 4 bases and J dropped 8 bases, with 18 bases sitting between them. This CDR3 comprises 16 residues. The germline V gene encodes CDR1 SGHTA and CDR2 FQGNSA. CDR3 DNA: TGTGCCAGCAGCTATAGGGGGGAGGGGCCCCATTCACCCCTCCACTTT. This encodes CASSYRGEGPHSPLHF.

This chain uses TRBV6-5 with TRBJ2-2, with 8 bases fitting TRBD2. Trimming removed 6 bases from V and 6 bases from J; junction bases left unmatched: 6. CDR3 length: 14 amino acids. CDR1 and CDR2 from the germline V gene are MNHEY and SVGAGI. Here the CDR3 reads CASSRLASAGELFF. The CDR3 DNA reads TGTGCCAGCAGCAGACTAGCGAGCGCCGGGGAGCTGTTTTTT.

The rearrangement uses TRBV10-3 and TRBJ1-3; no definite D call. The CDR3 runs to 15 residues. V was shortened by 4 bases and J by 7 bases, with 17 bases between the two germline ends. The germline V gene has CDR1 ENHRY and CDR2 SYGVKD. In DNA, the CDR3 is TGTGCCATCAGTGTGGGGTCGGGAAACGGGAACACCATATATTTT. It translates to CAISVGSGNGNTIYF.

This rearrangement joins TRBV6-5 to TRBJ1-5; the D gene is possibly TRBD1 (6 bases). Per the germline V gene, CDR1 is MNHEY and CDR2 is SVGAGI. The CDR3 contains 15 residues. The V end lost 3 bases, the J end lost 5 bases, and 14 bases lay between the germline ends. CDR3 loop: CASSYNGGRDQPQHF. The CDR3 region has the DNA TGTGCCAGCAGTTATAACGGGGGGCGCGATCAGCCCCAGCATTTT.